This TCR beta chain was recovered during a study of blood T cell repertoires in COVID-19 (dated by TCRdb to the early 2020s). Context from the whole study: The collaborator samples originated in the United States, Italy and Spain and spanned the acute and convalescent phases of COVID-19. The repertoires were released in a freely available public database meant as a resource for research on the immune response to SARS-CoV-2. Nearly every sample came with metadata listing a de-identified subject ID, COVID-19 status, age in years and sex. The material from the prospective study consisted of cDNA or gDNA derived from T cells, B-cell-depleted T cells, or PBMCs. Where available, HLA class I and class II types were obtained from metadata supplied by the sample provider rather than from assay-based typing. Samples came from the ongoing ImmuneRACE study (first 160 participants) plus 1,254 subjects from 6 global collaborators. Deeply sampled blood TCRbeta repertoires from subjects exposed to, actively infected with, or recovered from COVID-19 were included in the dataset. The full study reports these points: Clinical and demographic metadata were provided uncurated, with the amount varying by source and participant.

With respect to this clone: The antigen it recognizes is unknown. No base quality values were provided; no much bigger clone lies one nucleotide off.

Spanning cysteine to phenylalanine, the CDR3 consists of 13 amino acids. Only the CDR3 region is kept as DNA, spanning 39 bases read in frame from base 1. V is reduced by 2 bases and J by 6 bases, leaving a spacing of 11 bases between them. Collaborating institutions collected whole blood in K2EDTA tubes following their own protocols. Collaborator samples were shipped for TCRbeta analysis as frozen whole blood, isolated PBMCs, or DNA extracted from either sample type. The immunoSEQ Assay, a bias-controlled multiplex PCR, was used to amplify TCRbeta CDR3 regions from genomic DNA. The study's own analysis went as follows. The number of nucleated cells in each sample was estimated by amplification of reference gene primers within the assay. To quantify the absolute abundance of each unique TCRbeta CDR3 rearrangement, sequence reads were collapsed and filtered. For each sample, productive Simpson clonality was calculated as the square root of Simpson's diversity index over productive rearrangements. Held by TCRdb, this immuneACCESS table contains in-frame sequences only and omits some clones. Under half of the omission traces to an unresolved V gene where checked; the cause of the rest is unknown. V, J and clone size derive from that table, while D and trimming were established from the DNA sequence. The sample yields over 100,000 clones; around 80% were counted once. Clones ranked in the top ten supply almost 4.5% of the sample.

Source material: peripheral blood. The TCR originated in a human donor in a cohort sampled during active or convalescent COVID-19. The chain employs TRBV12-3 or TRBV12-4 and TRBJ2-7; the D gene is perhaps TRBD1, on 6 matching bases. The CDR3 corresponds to CASSLRSTGEQYF. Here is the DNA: TGTGCCAGCAGTTTAAGGTCGACAGGCGAGCAGTACTTC.